This paragraph covers one T cell receptor (beta chain) sequence. Its target antigen remains unknown. Within one base of it there is no much larger clone, and no base qualities were kept. The data derive from a study of cytomegalovirus exposure and HLA in healthy donors (dated by TCRdb to between 2016 and 2019). Concerning the study at large: According to a later analysis, the roughly 120 validation repertoires were produced on the same platform as the approximately 620 repertoires of the first cohort. The aim of the study was to test whether cataloging public T cell receptors could identify signatures of past pathogen exposure. Along with the roughly 700-subject first cohort, a separate validation cohort of 120 different subjects was used. The study combined high-throughput TCR immunosequencing, statistical association of individual TCRs with disease status, and machine learning to predict cytomegalovirus infection status. General findings and caveats noted by the study authors: The validation cohort had no HLA typing available for a later analysis, so co-occurrence within that cohort was assessed over all 120 or so repertoires. While some public TCRs were present in many individuals, most TCR sequences turned up only very rarely across donors. The study gave a list of more than 150 TCR beta chains associated with cytomegalovirus. In a later analysis, TCRs clustered in the first cohort were found to also tend to co-occur in the roughly 130 validation repertoires, with approximately 93% of cluster scores above 0. According to the authors, the approach could potentially be generalized to other disease states and immunological phenotypes. In vitro tests confirmed that a few of the cytomegalovirus-associated TCR beta chains recognize cytomegalovirus antigens. The classifier was reported to diagnose cytomegalovirus status with high specificity and sensitivity in both the original cohort and the validation cohort.

Library method: the immunoSEQ multiplex PCR assay. The authors processed their data as follows. A statistical classification framework was developed to diagnose cytomegalovirus status using the catalog of TCR beta chain sequences. The table comes from immuneACCESS by way of TCRdb, which keeps in-frame sequences with V and J called. Part of the clones is missing from these tables; in studies checked, under half for an unresolved V gene and the rest for unknown reasons. V, J and clone size are taken as reported in that table, and D and trimming were inferred from the DNA itself. The sample contains roughly 310,000 clones, roughly 90% of them found a single time. In total, the top ten clones hold roughly 0.88% of the sample. The donors were included in the validation cohort of roughly 130 subjects, a group kept apart from the 666-subject first cohort. There are 16 amino acids in the CDR3, from cysteine to phenylalanine inclusive. Left in the record is the CDR3 DNA by itself, 48 bases read in frame from the first base. The germline V and J ends show losses of 6 bases and 8 bases respectively, and no gene match explains 14 bases of the junction.

The source is a man between 25 and 39 years old in good health and CMV-seronegative. The chain joins TRBV23-1 to TRBJ2-1; a stretch of 9 junction bases matches TRBD2. TRBV23-1 is known as an ORF, though its function is uncertain. The sequencing sample was made of PBMCs. Here the CDR3 is given as CASRLWAGGAQDEQFF. The nucleotide sequence reads as follows: TGCGCCAGCAGACTATGGGCGGGGGGGGCTCAGGATGAGCAGTTCTTC.